The rows below give T cell receptor beta chains drawn from one sample of a study of shared clonotypes between healthy human individuals. Method: immunoSEQ multiplex PCR; TCRdb's copy keeps in-frame clones and lacks some. The data show roughly 330,000 clones, approximately 79% seen once. Sequenced sample: memory CD4+ T cells sorted from blood. Receptors originate from a man younger than 40 in good health. The CDR3 runs from the conserved cysteine through the conserved F or W. The order of the fields is V gene, J gene, D gene, clone size, CDR3 length, CDR3 DNA, CDR3 protein. D genes are given only for firm matches. Rows give clone size only sometimes, using once, few, many, or a class for an expanded clone.

v_call: TRBV9; j_call: TRBJ1-3; d_call: -; clone_size: -; cdr3_length: 15; cdr3_nt: TGTGCCAGCAGCGTAGATAACCCACCGCGTCACACCATATATTTT; cdr3_aa: CASSVDNPPRHTIYF
v_call: TRBV5-5; j_call: TRBJ2-1; d_call: -; clone_size: -; cdr3_length: 12; cdr3_nt: TGTGCCAGCAGCGTGGACAGAGGAAAGCAGTTCTTC; cdr3_aa: CASSVDRGKQFF
v_call: TRBV7-3; j_call: TRBJ2-3; d_call: TRBD2; clone_size: -; cdr3_length: 16; cdr3_nt: TGTGCCAGCAGCCCTGGCGGGAGGTCTGCCACAGATACGCAGTATTTT; cdr3_aa: CASSPGGRSATDTQYF
v_call: TRBV7-9; j_call: TRBJ2-7; d_call: -; clone_size: -; cdr3_length: 13; cdr3_nt: TGTGCCAGCAGCCCACGTTATCTGCCCGAGCAGTACTTC; cdr3_aa: CASSPRYLPEQYF
v_call: TRBV6-1; j_call: TRBJ1-1; d_call: -; clone_size: -; cdr3_length: 13; cdr3_nt: TGTGCCAGTGATCGGGGGGCGCTTCCTGAAGCTTTCTTT; cdr3_aa: CASDRGALPEAFF
v_call: TRBV9; j_call: TRBJ1-1; d_call: TRBD1; clone_size: -; cdr3_length: 17; cdr3_nt: TGTGCCAGCAGCGTAGACGTTCCTACAGGGGTAAATACTGAAGCTTTCTTT; cdr3_aa: CASSVDVPTGVNTEAFF
v_call: TRBV7-2; j_call: TRBJ2-3; d_call: -; clone_size: -; cdr3_length: 16; cdr3_nt: TGTGCCAGCAGCTTAGCTGTCCGCCTCGGGACAGATACGCAGTATTTT; cdr3_aa: CASSLAVRLGTDTQYF
v_call: TRBV27; j_call: TRBJ1-1; d_call: -; clone_size: once; cdr3_length: 11; cdr3_nt: TGTGCCAGCAGTTTATCGGTGCAGGGCAAATTT; cdr3_aa: CASSLSVQGKF
v_call: TRBV6-1; j_call: TRBJ2-7; d_call: -; clone_size: once; cdr3_length: 13; cdr3_nt: TGTGCCAGCAGTAGCCAACAGGGCTACGAGCAGTACTTC; cdr3_aa: CASSSQQGYEQYF
v_call: TRBV28; j_call: TRBJ1-5; d_call: TRBD1; clone_size: once; cdr3_length: 14; cdr3_nt: TGTGCCAGCAACCTCGACAGGGGGCGTCAGCCCCAGCATTTT; cdr3_aa: CASNLDRGRQPQHF
v_call: TRBV11-2; j_call: TRBJ2-7; d_call: TRBD2; clone_size: -; cdr3_length: 13; cdr3_nt: TGTGCCAGCAGGGCTGGCGGGAGGAACGAGCAGTACTTC; cdr3_aa: CASRAGGRNEQYF
v_call: TRBV28; j_call: TRBJ2-7; d_call: TRBD2; clone_size: few; cdr3_length: 15; cdr3_nt: TGTGCCAGCAGTTTCCCCGGGACTAGCGGTGCCGAGCAGTACTTC; cdr3_aa: CASSFPGTSGAEQYF
v_call: TRBV27; j_call: TRBJ2-7; d_call: -; clone_size: once; cdr3_length: 14; cdr3_nt: TGTGCCAGCAGGGTGGGTAGTAAATCCTACGAGCAGTACTTC; cdr3_aa: CASRVGSKSYEQYF
v_call: TRBV7-6; j_call: TRBJ2-2; d_call: -; clone_size: -; cdr3_length: 13; cdr3_nt: TGTGCCAGCAGCTTATTTGACCCCGGGGAGCTGTTTTTT; cdr3_aa: CASSLFDPGELFF
v_call: TRBV29-1; j_call: TRBJ2-5; d_call: -; clone_size: -; cdr3_length: 13; cdr3_nt: TGCAGCGCGGCGCGGGGTGGCCAAGAGACCCAGTACTTC; cdr3_aa: CSAARGGQETQYF
v_call: TRBV29-1; j_call: TRBJ2-3; d_call: TRBD2; clone_size: -; cdr3_length: 14; cdr3_nt: TGCAGCGTTGGCGGGACTAGCGGGAGGGATACGCAGTATTTT; cdr3_aa: CSVGGTSGRDTQYF
v_call: TRBV7-8; j_call: TRBJ2-7; d_call: -; clone_size: -; cdr3_length: 14; cdr3_nt: TGTGCCAGCAGCCGTGGGCTAGCTCACTACGAGCAGTACTTC; cdr3_aa: CASSRGLAHYEQYF
v_call: TRBV10-2; j_call: TRBJ1-1; d_call: -; clone_size: -; cdr3_length: 12; cdr3_nt: TGCGCCAGCAGTGAGGAGAACACTGAAGCTTTCTTT; cdr3_aa: CASSEENTEAFF
v_call: TRBV2; j_call: TRBJ2-1; d_call: -; clone_size: -; cdr3_length: 15; cdr3_nt: TGTGCCAGCAAAGACCTCAGGGGCGTGATCAATGAGCAGTTCTTC; cdr3_aa: CASKDLRGVINEQFF
v_call: TRBV19; j_call: TRBJ1-4; d_call: -; clone_size: few; cdr3_length: 13; cdr3_nt: TGTGCCAGTAGTTTGGCACGAGGGGAAAAACTGTTTTTT; cdr3_aa: CASSLARGEKLFF
v_call: TRBV6-1; j_call: TRBJ2-7; d_call: TRBD2; clone_size: -; cdr3_length: 15; cdr3_nt: TGTGCCAGCGGCCGACTAGCGGGAGTGGGCTACGAGCAGTACTTC; cdr3_aa: CASGRLAGVGYEQYF
v_call: TRBV28; j_call: TRBJ2-2; d_call: TRBD1; clone_size: -; cdr3_length: 15; cdr3_nt: TGTGCCAGCAGTTTACTCGGGACAGGGACCGGGGAGCTGTTTTTT; cdr3_aa: CASSLLGTGTGELFF
v_call: TRBV7-3; j_call: TRBJ2-7; d_call: -; clone_size: -; cdr3_length: 13; cdr3_nt: TGTGCCAGCAGCTTAACTAGCGCCTACGAGCAGTACTTC; cdr3_aa: CASSLTSAYEQYF
v_call: TRBV2; j_call: TRBJ2-3; d_call: -; clone_size: -; cdr3_length: 14; cdr3_nt: TGTGCCAGCAGTGGGTGGCAGGGGACAGATACGCAGTATTTT; cdr3_aa: CASSGWQGTDTQYF
v_call: TRBV7-9; j_call: TRBJ2-3; d_call: -; clone_size: -; cdr3_length: 12; cdr3_nt: TGTGCCAGCAGCTTAAGCACAGATACGCAGTATTTT; cdr3_aa: CASSLSTDTQYF
v_call: TRBV5-1; j_call: TRBJ1-1; d_call: -; clone_size: many; cdr3_length: 14; cdr3_nt: TGCGCCAGCAGCTTGGGGTTTAGTTCGGCTGAAGCTTTCTTT; cdr3_aa: CASSLGFSSAEAFF
v_call: TRBV14; j_call: TRBJ2-1; d_call: TRBD2; clone_size: -; cdr3_length: 16; cdr3_nt: TGTGCCAGCAGCCAGCTAGCGGGACAGAGATCCAATGAGCAGTTCTTC; cdr3_aa: CASSQLAGQRSNEQFF
v_call: TRBV4-1; j_call: TRBJ2-7; d_call: TRBD2; clone_size: many; cdr3_length: 13; cdr3_nt: TGCGCCAGCAGCCTAGCGGGAGGGTACGAGCAGTACTTC; cdr3_aa: CASSLAGGYEQYF
v_call: TRBV7-2; j_call: TRBJ2-1; d_call: -; clone_size: many; cdr3_length: 18; cdr3_nt: TGTGCCAGCAGCTTAGCGGAGTTCGGGGGGCTCTCCTACAATGAGCAGTTCTTC; cdr3_aa: CASSLAEFGGLSYNEQFF
v_call: TRBV27; j_call: TRBJ2-5; d_call: TRBD2; clone_size: many; cdr3_length: 16; cdr3_nt: TGTGCCAGCAGCTCAGCGGGAGGGCCGGGTCAAGAGACCCAGTACTTC; cdr3_aa: CASSSAGGPGQETQYF
v_call: TRBV11-2; j_call: TRBJ2-7; d_call: TRBD2; clone_size: few; cdr3_length: 16; cdr3_nt: TGTGCCAGCAGCTTAACCCTAGCGGAGTCCCTCTACGAGCAGTACTTC; cdr3_aa: CASSLTLAESLYEQYF
v_call: TRBV29-1; j_call: TRBJ1-2; d_call: TRBD1; clone_size: -; cdr3_length: 13; cdr3_nt: TGCAGCGTGGAAGGGGGCTTGGTCTTTGGCTACACCTTC; cdr3_aa: CSVEGGLVFGYTF
v_call: TRBV7-2; j_call: TRBJ1-1; d_call: -; clone_size: many; cdr3_length: 14; cdr3_nt: TGTGCCAGCAGCTTAGACAATCAATACACTGAAGCTTTCTTT; cdr3_aa: CASSLDNQYTEAFF
v_call: TRBV7-2; j_call: TRBJ2-7; d_call: -; clone_size: once; cdr3_length: 14; cdr3_nt: TGTGCCAGCAGCTTAAGGACCAGAAACTACGAGCAGTACTTC; cdr3_aa: CASSLRTRNYEQYF
v_call: TRBV5-4; j_call: TRBJ2-7; d_call: -; clone_size: -; cdr3_length: 16; cdr3_nt: TGTGCCAGCAGCAACCGGGACAACCTGGCGGGCTACGAGCAGTACTTC; cdr3_aa: CASSNRDNLAGYEQYF
v_call: TRBV5-4; j_call: TRBJ2-3; d_call: -; clone_size: -; cdr3_length: 14; cdr3_nt: TGTGCCAGCTCAAGGACCAGTAACACAGATACGCAGTATTTT; cdr3_aa: CASSRTSNTDTQYF
v_call: TRBV9; j_call: TRBJ2-7; d_call: -; clone_size: -; cdr3_length: 14; cdr3_nt: TGTGCCAGCAGCGTGGATCTTAGCGCTTACGAGCAGTACTTC; cdr3_aa: CASSVDLSAYEQYF
v_call: TRBV18; j_call: TRBJ1-1; d_call: -; clone_size: -; cdr3_length: 15; cdr3_nt: TGTGCCAGCTCACCCTCCGGGGCCGGCTACACTGAAGCTTTCTTT; cdr3_aa: CASSPSGAGYTEAFF
v_call: TRBV5-6; j_call: TRBJ1-1; d_call: -; clone_size: many; cdr3_length: 15; cdr3_nt: TGTGCCAGCAGCTTGGCCCCCCGGGGAGACACTGAAGCTTTCTTT; cdr3_aa: CASSLAPRGDTEAFF
v_call: TRBV7-2; j_call: TRBJ2-7; d_call: TRBD1; clone_size: -; cdr3_length: 15; cdr3_nt: TGTGCCAGCAGTTCCGGGGACAGGGGAGGGTACGAGCAGTACTTC; cdr3_aa: CASSSGDRGGYEQYF
v_call: TRBV4-3; j_call: TRBJ1-4; d_call: -; clone_size: -; cdr3_length: 16; cdr3_nt: TGCGCCAGCAGCCAAGATCTTCACACATACACTGAAAAACTGTTTTTT; cdr3_aa: CASSQDLHTYTEKLFF
v_call: TRBV5-1; j_call: TRBJ2-7; d_call: TRBD1; clone_size: -; cdr3_length: 13; cdr3_nt: TGCGCCAGCAAAAGGCAGGGGGCCTACGAGCAGTACTTC; cdr3_aa: CASKRQGAYEQYF